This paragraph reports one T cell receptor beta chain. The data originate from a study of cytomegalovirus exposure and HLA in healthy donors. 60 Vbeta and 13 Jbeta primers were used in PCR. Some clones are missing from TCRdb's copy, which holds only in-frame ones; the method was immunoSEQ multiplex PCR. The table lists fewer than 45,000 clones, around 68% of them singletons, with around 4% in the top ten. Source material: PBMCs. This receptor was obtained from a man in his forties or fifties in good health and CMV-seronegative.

The CDR3 spells CASSLGGANTEAFF. CDR3 DNA sequence: TGCGCCAGCAGCTTGGGGGGCGCAAACACTGAAGCTTTCTTT. The chain carries TRBV5-1 and TRBJ1-1; maybe TRBD1 (5 bases). The CDR3 contains 14 residues. Germline CDR1 reads SGHRS; CDR2 reads YFSETQ. Trimming left V 0 bases short and J 2 bases short, with 8 bases between.